This entry lists 15 T cell receptor beta chains sequenced from one sample in a study of identical twins. One entry per CDR3 protein results from TCRdb running MiXCR on the 5' RACE reads. The data contain over 600,000 distinct CDR3 sequences, 21% of them singletons. The data also belong to a second study, concerning T cells expressing NK-cell markers.

Source material: PBMCs. These receptors were taken from a woman younger than 35 in good health.

J is TRBJ2-1 and V is TRBV20-1; 8 bases agree with TRBD1. CDR3 length equals 14 residues. Trimming removed 6 bases from V and 7 bases from J; junction bases left unmatched: 11. Germline CDR1 and CDR2: DFQATT and SNEGSKA (reference sequence). CDR3 protein: CSATGQGHPNEQFF. The CDR3 coding sequence is TGCAGTGCAACCGGACAGGGACATCCGAATGAGCAGTTCTTC.

The V and J genes are TRBV6-5 and TRBJ2-3; D gene unclear. Between the trimmed V and J ends, which lost 0 bases and 5 bases, there was a span of 9 bases. Germline CDR1 is MNHEY and CDR2 is SVGAGI. The CDR3 length is 14 residues. The DNA for the CDR3 is TGTGCCAGCAGTTACTCGACCAGCCAAGATACGCAGTATTTT. Encoded protein: CASSYSTSQDTQYF.

This clonotype was counted between two and nine times. The chain carries TRBV10-2 and TRBJ2-2; weak D call: TRBD1 (5 bases). The CDR3 has 14 amino acids. The V end lost 10 bases, the J end lost 0 bases, and 12 bases lay between the germline ends. Germline-derived CDR1 and CDR2 are WSHSY and SAAADI. As DNA, the CDR3 is TGCGCCACCAGACCAGGGTCGAACACCGGGGAGCTGTTTTTT. It encodes CATRPGSNTGELFF.

This clonotype was picked up a small number of times. V gene TRBV29-1 combines with J gene TRBJ2-2; D possibly corresponds to TRBD1 (6 bases). CDR1 and CDR2 (germline): SQVTM, ANQGSEA. V lost 7 bases, J lost 6 bases, and 9 bases lay in between. CDR3 length: 11 amino acids. CDR3 amino acids: CSGGRAGELFF. CDR3 in DNA: TGCAGCGGGGGGCGGGCCGGGGAGCTGTTTTTT.

This clonotype was detected many times. The CDR3 DNA follows: TGCAGCGCTGTACAGGGGCTCGGGGAGACCCAGTACTTC. Protein product: CSAVQGLGETQYF. V gene TRBV29-1 combines with J gene TRBJ2-5, with 7 bases matching TRBD1. This CDR3 comprises 13 residues. CDR1 and CDR2 from the germline V gene are SQVTM and ANQGSEA. With 7 bases clipped from V and 5 bases from J, the junction kept 10 bases outside the gene matches.

This clonotype was found a few times. The chain is built from TRBV7-9 and TRBJ2-5, with a tentative D call TRBD1 (5 bases). CDR1 SEHNR and CDR2 FQNEAQ come from the germline V gene (reference sequence). V gave up 3 bases and J gave up 3 bases, with 11 bases separating them. This CDR3 has 14 residues. In DNA, the CDR3 is TGTGCCAGCAGCTTTGGGGCGAAGGAAGAGACCCAGTACTTC. This sequence encodes CASSFGAKEETQYF.

This clonotype occurred many times. The DNA for the CDR3 is TGCAGTGCCCTCCCGACAGGGACTGAAGCTTTCTTT. Residues: CSALPTGTEAFF. V usage is TRBV20-1 and J usage is TRBJ1-1; 7 nucleotides align to TRBD1. V was clipped by 6 bases and J by 5 bases; unmatched bases: 6. This CDR3 is 12 amino acids long. CDR1 is DFQATT, CDR2 SNEGSKA, per germline (reference sequence).

Many counts were recorded for this clonotype. CDR3 DNA: TGTGCCAGCAGTTTCCAGGGCCTGAACACCGGGGAGCTGTTTTTT. Encoded protein: CASSFQGLNTGELFF. The J gene is TRBJ2-2, the V gene TRBV12-3 or TRBV12-4; tentative D call: TRBD1 (5 bases). The CDR3 has 15 amino acids. V gave up 3 bases and J gave up 1 base, with 9 bases separating them.

This clonotype has ten or more counts. The chain uses TRBV5-1 and TRBJ2-1; D is perhaps TRBD2 (6 bases). The CDR3 is 14 amino acids. V lost 9 bases, J lost 1 base, and 14 bases lay in between. The germline V gene encodes CDR1 SGHRS and CDR2 YFSETQ. For the CDR3, the DNA is TGCGCCACCAAAACTAGCTCGTCCTACAATGAGCAGTTCTTC. Its translation is CATKTSSSYNEQFF.

This clonotype was seen only a few times. The gene calls are TRBV7-9 and TRBJ1-2, with TRBD1 as a possible D gene (6 bases). Trimming left V 8 bases short and J 3 bases short, with 13 bases between. Germline V CDR1 and CDR2: SEHNR, FQNEAQ (reference sequence). This CDR3 spans 13 amino acids. CDR3: CASVRQVDYGYTF. In DNA form, the CDR3 reads TGTGCCAGCGTCCGACAGGTAGACTATGGCTACACCTTC.

This clonotype was seen more than once but under ten times. The chain uses TRBV20-1 and TRBJ2-5; D might be TRBD1 (6 bases). This CDR3 comprises 13 residues. Germline CDR1 reads DFQATT; CDR2 reads SNEGSKA (reference sequence). Deletions cut 5 bases from V and 1 base from J, with 11 bases between. CDR3 region: CSAPDRTQETQYF. For the CDR3, the DNA is TGCAGTGCTCCCGACAGGACCCAAGAGACCCAGTACTTC.

The chain employs TRBV4-3 and TRBJ2-3; D remains unclear. The germline V and J ends were trimmed by 0 bases and 2 bases, with 9 bases remaining between them. This CDR3 contains 15 residues. The germline V gene encodes CDR1 LGHNA and CDR2 YSLEER. CDR3 coding DNA: TGCGCCAGCAGCCAAGATAAGACCTTCACAGATACGCAGTATTTT. Protein: CASSQDKTFTDTQYF.

This chain connects TRBV5-1 to TRBJ1-2, with unresolved D. This CDR3 spans 16 amino acids. CDR1 is SGHRS, CDR2 YFSETQ, per germline. The V and J ends lost 0 bases and 6 bases respectively, with 18 bases between them. The CDR3 spells CASSLVYGGIGDGYTF. The CDR3 DNA reads as TGCGCCAGCAGCTTGGTTTATGGTGGGATCGGGGATGGCTACACCTTC.

In its sample, this clonotype was seen a few times. The CDR3 loop reads CASTKGGQGAQSYGYTF. The CDR3 DNA follows: TGTGCCAGCACCAAAGGAGGACAGGGGGCCCAGTCCTATGGCTACACCTTC. The chain is built from TRBV27 and TRBJ1-2, with 11 bases lining up with TRBD1. The CDR3 is 17 amino acids. Germline trimming cut 7 bases from V and 4 bases from J; bases unmatched to any gene: 14. Germline V gene lookup returns CDR1 MNHEY and CDR2 SMNVEV (reference sequence).

The DNA for the CDR3 is TGTGCCAGCAGCGGGTGGCGTCAAGGCCACTCCTACGAGCAGTACTTC. It translates to CASSGWRQGHSYEQYF. The J gene is TRBJ2-7, the V gene TRBV5-6; D is undetermined. This CDR3 has 16 amino acids. Per the germline V gene, CDR1 is SGHDT and CDR2 is YYEEEE. The V end lost 4 bases, the J end lost 0 bases, and 17 bases lay between the germline ends.